This T cell receptor beta chain was retrieved from a study of blood T cell repertoires in COVID-19. About the research overall: There were acute and convalescent COVID-19 samples, and they came from the United States, Italy and Spain.

This CDR3 comprises 16 residues. Germline V lookup: CDR1 SGHRS, CDR2 YFSETQ. Between the trimmed V and J ends, which lost 0 bases and 3 bases, there was a span of 12 bases. The repertoire was sequenced with immunoSEQ multiplex PCR; TCRdb's copy has only in-frame clones and lacks some. In the table there are approximately 200,000 clones, under 90% of which are singletons. The sample was PBMCs or T cells enriched from blood (not recorded which). The chain uses TRBV5-1 and TRBJ1-4; a possible D gene is TRBD1 (6 bases). The TCR comes from a man aged 55 to 70 who had recovered from COVID-19. CDR3 DNA: TGCGCCAGCAGCTTGGCCCCGACAGGTTCTAATGAAAAACTGTTTTTT. Amino acids: CASSLAPTGSNEKLFF.